These T cell receptor beta chains were read from a single sample in a study of beta chain features in type 1 diabetes. Data came from immunoSEQ multiplex PCR; TCRdb stores just in-frame clones and leaves some out. The repertoire consists of a few hundred thousand clones, with roughly 30% occurring once and the leading ten covering 0.05% to 0.065%. The sequenced sample was naive CD4+ T cells from blood. The receptor set was obtained from a man in his late teens or twenties in good health. Both conserved end residues are part of each CDR3. A D gene is named only where the DNA matches it firmly. Size values are once, few and many counts, or a class for expanded clones, and some rows have none.

few TRBJ2-1 TRBD2 TRBV9 TGTGCCAGCAGAAACCTAGCGGCTTACAATGAGCAGTTCTTC CASRNLAAYNEQFF
few TRBJ2-7 NA TRBV7-2 TGTGCCAGCAGCTCTATTGGGACCCAGTGGTACGAGCAGTACTTC CASSSIGTQWYEQYF
NA TRBJ2-7 NA TRBV5-1 TGCGCCAGCAGCTTGGCCGAGGGGGCCTACGAGCAGTACTTC CASSLAEGAYEQYF
NA TRBJ1-5 NA TRBV29-1 TGCAGCGCTAGGGATAGCAATCAGCCCCAGCATTTT CSARDSNQPQHF
NA TRBJ2-1 NA TRBV6-5 TGTGCCAGCAGTCCGGGACCTACTTACAATGAGCAGTTCTTC CASSPGPTYNEQFF
few TRBJ1-2 NA TRBV20-1 TGCAGTGCTAGCTTTAGTTTTGGCTACACCTTC CSASFSFGYTF
NA TRBJ2-1 NA TRBV30 TGTGCCTGGAGGGACCGAAATGAGCAGTTCTTC CAWRDRNEQFF
NA TRBJ1-2 TRBD1 TRBV27 TGTGCCAGCAGACCCCTGGGACAGGGGGCGCTCGGCTACACCTTC CASRPLGQGALGYTF
few TRBJ1-2 NA TRBV6-5 TGTGCCAGCAGTTTCCGAGGGAACTATGGCTACACCTTC CASSFRGNYGYTF
once TRBJ2-1 TRBD2 TRBV7-8 TGTGCCAGCAGCTGGACTAGCGGGAGGGCCAATGAGCAGTTCTTC CASSWTSGRANEQFF
few TRBJ2-7 TRBD1 TRBV28 TGTGCCACCCGACAGGGGCCCTACGAGCAGTACTTC CATRQGPYEQYF
NA TRBJ1-2 NA TRBV18 TGTGCCAGCTCACTCGACGCTATTAACTATGGCTACACCTTC CASSLDAINYGYTF
NA TRBJ2-3 NA TRBV6-5 TGTGCCACCAGGGAACCGGGGGCAGATACGCAGTATTTT CATREPGADTQYF
NA TRBJ2-7 NA TRBV7-9 TGTGCCAGCAGCCGTGGCGCGGGAAGGACCTACGAGCAGTACTTC CASSRGAGRTYEQYF
few TRBJ2-7 TRBD2 TRBV9 TGTGCCAGCAGCGTAGGTAGCGGGAGTTACGAGCAGTACTTC CASSVGSGSYEQYF
NA TRBJ2-5 TRBD2 TRBV4-1 TGCGCCAGCAGCCCGCGACTAGCCCCATCAGGGGAGACCCAGTACTTC CASSPRLAPSGETQYF
NA TRBJ2-2 NA TRBV15 TGTGCCACCAGACCCGGTAACAGGGATGGAATGAACACCGGGGAGCTGTTTTTT CATRPGNRDGMNTGELFF
NA TRBJ2-3 TRBD2 TRBV5-1 TGCGCCAGCAGCTCAGGACTAGCGGGAGTAACAGATACGCAGTATTTT CASSSGLAGVTDTQYF
NA TRBJ2-5 TRBD1 TRBV18 TGTGCCAGCTCACGGCAGGGGGCCCCAACGGGGGAGACCCAGTACTTC CASSRQGAPTGETQYF
NA TRBJ2-7 TRBD2 TRBV20-1 TGCAGTGCAAAGCGGGGGTACGAGCAGTACTTC CSAKRGYEQYF
NA TRBJ2-5 NA TRBV2 TGTGCCAGCAGCAGACGGAGGGGTCAAGCCGGAGAGACCCAGTACTTC CASSRRRGQAGETQYF
NA TRBJ2-5 NA TRBV15 TGTGCCACCAGCAGGTTAACAGGGAGAGAGACCCAGTACTTC CATSRLTGRETQYF
few TRBJ1-2 NA TRBV7-9 TGTGCCAGTTCCGATCGGGTACACTATGGCTACACCTTC CASSDRVHYGYTF
few TRBJ2-1 NA TRBV19 TGTGCCAGTAGCGTCGGTAACCACAATGAGCAGTTCTTC CASSVGNHNEQFF
NA TRBJ2-3 TRBD2 TRBV29-1 TGCAGCGTGACCGGGACTAGCAGGAGAGGGACAGATACGCAGTATTTT CSVTGTSRRGTDTQYF
few TRBJ2-2 TRBD1 TRBV7-9 TGTGCCAGCAGCCGCGACAGGGTCCCGACGAACACCGGGGAGCTGTTTTTT CASSRDRVPTNTGELFF
NA TRBJ2-1 NA TRBV9 TGTGCCAGCAGCGTAGTTAAAAGCAATGAGCAGTTCTTC CASSVVKSNEQFF
NA TRBJ1-1 TRBD1 TRBV7-9 TGTGCCAGCAGCTTAGTACGGGTGGACAGGTGGAAGGGGACTGAAGCTTTCTTT CASSLVRVDRWKGTEAFF
few TRBJ1-5 NA TRBV29-1 TGCAGCGTTGAGGGTGGAAGAGATCAGCCCCAGCATTTT CSVEGGRDQPQHF
NA TRBJ2-3 TRBD1 TRBV30 TGTGCCTGGCAGGGACAGGGGGCAGATACGCAGTATTTT CAWQGQGADTQYF
NA TRBJ2-2 TRBD2 TRBV9 TGTGCCAGCCAGGGACTAGCATTGACCGGGGAGCTGTTTTTT CASQGLALTGELFF
NA TRBJ2-5 TRBD2 TRBV5-1 TGCGCCAGCAGCTCGCCTAGCGGGAGGCCGGGGGAGACCCAGTACTTC CASSSPSGRPGETQYF
NA TRBJ2-1 NA TRBV7-9 TGTGCCAGCAGCCACCGGGTGCCAAACAATGAGCAGTTCTTC CASSHRVPNNEQFF
once TRBJ2-7 NA TRBV2 TGTGCCAGCAGTGATAAGGGGTGGAACGAGCAGTACTTC CASSDKGWNEQYF
NA TRBJ1-5 NA TRBV10-3 TGTGCCATCAGTGAGTCCGGGGCAGGGGAGAGTCAGCCCCAGCATTTT CAISESGAGESQPQHF
NA TRBJ2-2 NA TRBV7-7 TGTGCTAGCAGCTTAGACGGGGACACCGGGGAGCTGTTTTTT CASSLDGDTGELFF
NA TRBJ2-4 TRBD2 TRBV7-2 TGTGCCAGCAGCACGGCCGGGACTAGTAATGCCATTCAGTACTTC CASSTAGTSNAIQYF
NA TRBJ2-1 TRBD1 TRBV4-1 TGCGCCAGCAGGCGGACAGGGACCTACAATGAGCAGTTCTTC CASRRTGTYNEQFF
few TRBJ2-1 NA TRBV7-2 TGTGCCAGCAGCTTAGTGGTGCCCTACTCCCAGCAGTTCTTC CASSLVVPYSQQFF
few TRBJ2-5 NA TRBV9 TGTGCCAGCAGCCCCGTCGGAGGCGTACAAGAGACCCAGTACTTC CASSPVGGVQETQYF
NA TRBJ2-7 NA TRBV6-1 TGTGCCAGCAGTCGACTTAAATACGAGCAGTACTTC CASSRLKYEQYF
few TRBJ2-7 TRBD1 TRBV18 TGTGCCAGCACCGGGACAGGGGACGGCGAGCAGTACTTC CASTGTGDGEQYF
once TRBJ2-2 NA TRBV7-8 TGTGCCAGCAGCTTATTGTCTAGAGCCACCGGGGAGCTGTTTTTT CASSLLSRATGELFF
NA TRBJ2-2 TRBD2 TRBV9 TGTGCCAGCAGCAAGTGGACTAGCAACACCGGGGAGCTGTTTTTT CASSKWTSNTGELFF
NA TRBJ2-3 NA TRBV10-3 TGTGCCATCAGTGAGTCGACAGGGAGGGCAGATACGCAGTATTTT CAISESTGRADTQYF
NA TRBJ1-4 NA TRBV5-1 TGCGCCAGCGCGCAGGACAGCGAAAAACTGTTTTTT CASAQDSEKLFF
NA TRBJ2-1 NA TRBV5-1 TGCGCCAGCAGCTCGGACTGGAATGAGCAGTTCTTC CASSSDWNEQFF
few TRBJ2-7 NA TRBV10-3 TGTGCCATCAGTGACTCTTACGAGCAGTACTTC CAISDSYEQYF
NA TRBJ2-3 NA TRBV5-4 TGTGCCAGCAGCTTGGTTGGCGGGACCGGCACAGATACGCAGTATTTT CASSLVGGTGTDTQYF
few TRBJ2-1 TRBD2 TRBV9 TGTGCCAGCAGCGTATTTCCTGTGACTAGCGGATACAATGAGCAGTTCTTC CASSVFPVTSGYNEQFF
few TRBJ2-7 TRBD2 TRBV5-1 TGCGCCAGCAAGACTAGCGGGAGCTCCTACGAGCAGTACTTC CASKTSGSSYEQYF
few TRBJ2-3 NA TRBV9 TGTGCCAGCAGTGCTAGCGCCTTAAGCACAGATACGCAGTATTTT CASSASALSTDTQYF
NA TRBJ2-3 NA TRBV21-1 TGTGCCAGCAGCAGGCTAGGGACTAGCGACACAGATACGCAGTATTTT CASSRLGTSDTDTQYF
NA TRBJ2-4 TRBD2 TRBV7-2 TGTGCCAGCAGCTTACGAGCGGGAGGAAACATTCAGTACTTC CASSLRAGGNIQYF
NA TRBJ2-1 NA TRBV4-2 TGTGCCAGCAGCCAAACCGGGATGAGCTCCTACAATGAGCAGTTCTTC CASSQTGMSSYNEQFF
NA TRBJ2-7 TRBD1 TRBV30 TGTGCCTGGAGTGCCGGCAGGGGGCTCGAGCAGTACTTC CAWSAGRGLEQYF
NA TRBJ2-7 NA TRBV6-5 TGTGCCAGCAACCGAGGACAGCCTGCCGGGGGCGAGCAGTACTTC CASNRGQPAGGEQYF